The 15 T cell receptor beta chains below were found in one sample sequenced in a study of OX40 agonist ivuxolimab in advanced cancers. Clones were read by immunoSEQ multiplex PCR, and TCRdb kept only the in-frame ones, dropping some. Among 70,000 to 90,000 clones, around 87% were seen once, and the ten largest hold nearly 8%. The specimen was CD4+ or CD8+ T cells sorted from blood, collected in a trial of the OX40 agonist ivuxolimab. The origin of the receptors is an adult with an advanced solid tumor such as melanoma, head and neck, liver or kidney cancer.

This rearrangement joins TRBV27 to TRBJ2-7; the match to TRBD2 covers 11 bases. The germline V gene encodes CDR1 MNHEY and CDR2 SMNVEV (reference sequence). V lost 4 bases, J lost 4 bases, and 3 bases stayed unmatched. This CDR3 is 14 amino acids long. This chain's CDR3 is CASSSSGRWYEQYF. CDR3 in DNA: TGTGCCAGCAGTTCTAGCGGGAGGTGGTACGAGCAGTACTTC.

The chain joins TRBV10-3 to TRBJ1-5; D unresolved. The CDR3 is made up of 14 amino acids. Trimming stripped 10 bases from V and 0 bases from J, with 13 bases between. Germline V gene data show CDR1 as ENHRY and CDR2 as SYGVKD. CDR3 region: CATSRSDSNQPQHF. Here the CDR3 DNA reads TGTGCCACCAGCCGCTCCGATAGCAATCAGCCCCAGCATTTT.

The CDR3 here is CAISEGTRKGGELFF. The CDR3 nucleotides are TGTGCCATCAGTGAGGGGACTAGGAAGGGCGGGGAGCTGTTTTTT. The chain links TRBV10-3 to TRBJ2-2, with 8 bases that match TRBD2. V shed 2 bases and J 7 bases; nucleotides not matched to a gene: 6. This CDR3 contains 15 residues. Looked up from germline, CDR1 is ENHRY and CDR2 is SYGVKD.

The gene calls are TRBV5-1 and TRBJ1-1, with a weak D call TRBD1 (6 bases). Germline lookup yields CDR1 SGHRS and CDR2 YFSETQ. The CDR3 has 14 residues. V dropped 1 base and J dropped 6 bases, with 13 bases sitting between them. CDR3 coding DNA: TGCGCCAGCAGCTTGAGGACAGCAGGCGCTGAAGCTTTCTTT. This translates into CASSLRTAGAEAFF.

This clone turned up a few times. The chain has TRBV28 and TRBJ2-3; D not resolved. CDR1 MDHEN and CDR2 SYDVKM come from the germline V gene. The CDR3 is made up of 13 amino acids. The ends were cut back, 6 bases at V and 4 bases at J, with 11 bases in the middle. The CDR3 DNA sequence: TGTGCCAGCAGCAGAGATTTCCCAGATACGCAGTATTTT. The encoded protein is CASSRDFPDTQYF. Combining the CDR3 with reference TRBV28 and TRBJ2-3 gives the whole variable domain DVKVTQSSRYLVKRTGEKVFLECVQDMDHENMFWYRQDPGLGLRLIYFSYDVKMKEKGDIPEGYSVSREKKERFSLILESASTNQTSMYLCASSRDFPDTQYFGPGTRLTVL.

The table lists this clone with a few counts. The chain carries TRBV7-2 and TRBJ2-7; TRBD1 matches 9 bases. Germline V lookup: CDR1 SGHTA, CDR2 FQGNSA. The CDR3 extends over 16 amino acids. V shed 5 bases, J shed 7 bases, and the junction held 15 bases outside the gene matches. For the CDR3, the DNA is TGTGCCAGCAGCCCTACCCTTGGGGGGACAGGGAGGGAGCAGTACTTC. Protein product: CASSPTLGGTGREQYF.

The J gene is TRBJ2-7, the V gene TRBV2, with a weak D call TRBD2 (7 bases). The ends were cut back, 6 bases at V and 3 bases at J, with 21 bases in the middle. Germline V lookup: CDR1 SNHLY, CDR2 FYNNEI. This CDR3 region has 16 residues. The CDR3 region has the DNA TGTGCCAGCAGGGGGGGGACAACCAAACTAGTCTACGAGCAGTACTTC. As protein: CASRGGTTKLVYEQYF.

This clone showed up just once. This chain connects TRBV30 to TRBJ2-1; D not certain. Germline CDR1 GTSNPN, CDR2 SVGIG (reference sequence). The V and J ends lost 1 base and 4 bases respectively, with 8 bases between them. This CDR3 spans 13 amino acids. This CDR3 is CAWSEGLYNEQFF. The CDR3 DNA follows: TGTGCCTGGAGTGAGGGTTTATACAATGAGCAGTTCTTC.

This chain links TRBV2 with TRBJ2-7, with 7 bases aligning to TRBD2. V lost 3 bases, J lost 3 bases, and 14 bases stayed unmatched. The CDR3 has 17 amino acids. The germline V gene encodes CDR1 SNHLY and CDR2 FYNNEI. Here the CDR3 DNA reads TGTGCCAGCAGTGACAGTTTGGGCGGGAGTCTTCACTACGAGCAGTACTTC. This translates into CASSDSLGGSLHYEQYF.

The chain has TRBV7-2 and TRBJ2-7; tentatively, D is TRBD2 (6 bases). Trimming took 4 bases from V and 6 from J, leaving 22 bases between them. Germline CDR1 and CDR2: SGHTA and FQGNSA. The CDR3 loop spans 16 amino acids. The CDR3 here is CASSSTKLASSSEQYF. The CDR3 DNA is TGTGCCAGCAGCTCTACGAAACTAGCCTCCTCGTCCGAGCAGTACTTC.

The rearrangement joins TRBV7-4 to TRBJ2-5, with 12 bases aligning to TRBD1. There are 16 residues in the CDR3. The trim removed 4 bases at V and 0 bases at J, leaving 3 bases unmatched. CDR1 and CDR2 (germline): SGHVT, SQSDAQ. In DNA, the CDR3 is TGTGCCAGCAGCTGGGACAGGGGGCGATACCAAGAGACCCAGTACTTC. Translation: CASSWDRGRYQETQYF.

The DNA of the CDR3 is TGTGCCAGCAGGGCCCCGGGACTCTCTAATGAAAAACTGTTTTTT. This gives the protein CASRAPGLSNEKLFF. The rearrangement uses TRBV6-5 and TRBJ1-4; D may be TRBD1 (5 bases). Germline loops: CDR1 MNHEY, CDR2 SVGAGI. The CDR3 extends over 15 amino acids. Trimming removed 6 bases from V and 3 bases from J, with 14 bases in between.

This clone was seen a few times. The genes are TRBV11-2 and TRBJ1-3; D is undetermined. The CDR3 runs 15 residues. The V end was cut by 5 bases, the J end by 0 bases, with 11 bases between. Germline CDR1 reads SGHAT; CDR2 reads FQNNGV. The CDR3 bases are TGTGCCAGCAGCATCGGACGGTCCTCTGGAAACACCATATATTTT. The encoded protein is CASSIGRSSGNTIYF.

This CDR3 is CASSSVTQYF. CDR3 DNA sequence: TGCGCCAGCAGTTCAGTTACGCAGTATTTT. V usage is TRBV4-1 and J usage is TRBJ2-3; D is undetermined. The germline V and J ends were trimmed by 6 bases and 8 bases, with 6 bases remaining between them. In germline, CDR1 is MGHRA, CDR2 YSYEKL. There are 10 residues in the CDR3.

The chain recombines TRBV7-3 with TRBJ2-1; maybe TRBD1 (6 bases). This CDR3 is 11 amino acids long. V lost 4 bases and J 8 bases, leaving 6 bases between the germline ends. CDR1 and CDR2 (germline): SGHTA, FQGTGA. This CDR3 is CASSSGDEQFF. CDR3 bases: TGTGCCAGCAGCTCAGGGGATGAGCAGTTCTTC.